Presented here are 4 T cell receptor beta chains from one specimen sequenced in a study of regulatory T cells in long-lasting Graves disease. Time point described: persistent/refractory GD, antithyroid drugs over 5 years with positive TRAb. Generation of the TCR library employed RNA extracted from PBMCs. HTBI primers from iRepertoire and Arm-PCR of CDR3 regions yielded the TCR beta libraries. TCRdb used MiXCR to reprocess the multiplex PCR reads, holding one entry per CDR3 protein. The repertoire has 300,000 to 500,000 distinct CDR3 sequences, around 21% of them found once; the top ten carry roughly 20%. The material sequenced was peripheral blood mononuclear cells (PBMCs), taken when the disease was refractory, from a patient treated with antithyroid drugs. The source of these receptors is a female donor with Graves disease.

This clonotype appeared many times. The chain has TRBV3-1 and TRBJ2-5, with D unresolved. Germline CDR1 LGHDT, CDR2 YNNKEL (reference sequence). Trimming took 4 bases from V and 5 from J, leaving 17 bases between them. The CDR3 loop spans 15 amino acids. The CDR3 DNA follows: TGTGCCAGCAGCCCAAGGAGCGAGCTAGGGGAGACCCAGTACTTC. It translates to CASSPRSELGETQYF.

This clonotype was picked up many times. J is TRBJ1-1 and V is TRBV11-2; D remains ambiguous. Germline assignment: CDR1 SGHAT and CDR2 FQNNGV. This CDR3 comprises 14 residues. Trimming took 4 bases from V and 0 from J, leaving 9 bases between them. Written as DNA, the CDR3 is TGTGCCAGCAGCTCCCTTAATATGAACACTGAAGCTTTCTTT. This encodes CASSSLNMNTEAFF.

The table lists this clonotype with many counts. CDR3 nucleotides: TGTGCCAGCACCCGGGGCACCGGGGAGCTGTTTTTT. It specifies CASTRGTGELFF. V usage is TRBV19 and J usage is TRBJ2-2; weak D call: TRBD2 (5 bases). This CDR3 has 12 amino acids. V dropped 9 bases and J dropped 4 bases, with 9 bases sitting between them. Germline CDR1 LNHDA, CDR2 SQIVND (reference sequence).

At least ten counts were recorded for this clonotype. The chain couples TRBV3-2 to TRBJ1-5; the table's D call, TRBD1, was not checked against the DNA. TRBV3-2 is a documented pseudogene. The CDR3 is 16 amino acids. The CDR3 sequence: CASSQGLRQGSQPQHF. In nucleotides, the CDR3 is TGTGCCAGCAGCCAAGGTCTTCGACAGGGGAGTCAGCCCCAGCATTTT.